Each of the 27 T cell receptor beta chains below was sequenced from the same sample in a study of T-cell reconstitution after alpha-beta-depleted transplantation in children. These receptors have no identified antigens. For TCRbeta, the library was prepared with unique molecular identifiers. A single record per CDR3 protein comes from TCRdb applying MiXCR to the PCR reads. The sample holds 250,000 to 300,000 distinct CDR3 sequences, almost 8% seen once. Study-wide points: The main origin of T-cell counts and diversity one year after transplant was newly produced T cells.

Material: peripheral blood, obtained 360 days after TCRalphabeta/CD19-depleted stem cell transplant. The receptors stem from a female patient aged 2-9 years who had a stem cell transplant for Fanconi anemia, so the T cells may come from the graft donor.

This clonotype was seen repeatedly, ten times or more. The chain recombines TRBV5-1 with TRBJ2-7; D remains unclear. There are 13 residues in the CDR3. V was cut by 0 bases and J by 4 bases, with 8 bases left in between. Germline V gene sequence: CDR1 SGHRS, CDR2 YFSETQ. CDR3 coding DNA: TGCGCCAGCAGCTTGGCTTTGCCTTACGAGCAGTACTTC. It translates to CASSLALPYEQYF.

The chain recombines TRBV28 with TRBJ2-7, with 8 bases aligning to TRBD1. Unmatched junction bases numbered 11, after V lost 4 bases and J lost 6 bases. The CDR3 covers 15 residues. From germline, CDR1 is MDHEN and CDR2 SYDVKM. The CDR3 coding sequence is TGTGCCAGCAGTTACACGGGGACAGGTTTAAGCGAGCAGTACGTC. Translation gives CASSYTGTGLSEQYV.

This clonotype was seen more than once but under ten times. CDR3 in amino acids: CASSPQQGSYNEQFF. The CDR3 DNA follows: TGTGCCAGCTCCCCTCAACAGGGCTCGTACAATGAGCAGTTCTTC. This chain joins TRBV18 and TRBJ2-1; D perhaps matches TRBD1 (6 bases). The CDR3 totals 15 residues. CDR1 KGHSH and CDR2 LQKENI come from the germline V gene. Trimming left V 6 bases short and J 4 bases short, with 16 bases between.

The chain has TRBV2 and TRBJ2-3; D tentatively reads TRBD1 or TRBD2 (5 bases each). Germline-derived CDR1 and CDR2 are SNHLY and FYNNEI. The CDR3 extends over 15 amino acids. V lost 3 bases and J lost 0, with 10 bases in between. CDR3 nucleotides: TGTGCCAGCAGTGATTTGGGGGTTAGCACAGATACGCAGTATTTT. It is translated as CASSDLGVSTDTQYF.

This clonotype was detected only a few times. This chain links TRBV19 with TRBJ1-1, with a weak D call TRBD1 (5 bases). The V gene lost 3 bases and the J gene lost 1 base, with 6 bases spanning the gap. The germline gives CDR1 LNHDA, CDR2 SQIVND (reference sequence). The CDR3 runs 13 residues. The CDR3 sequence: CASSIRGNTEAFF. The CDR3 nucleotides are TGTGCCAGTAGTATTAGGGGGAACACTGAAGCTTTCTTT.

This clonotype has just a few counts. V and J are TRBV4-2 and TRBJ2-3; 13 bases map to TRBD2. In germline, CDR1 is LGHNA, CDR2 YNFKEQ. There are 16 residues in the CDR3. V dropped 1 base and J dropped 7; count of bases not matched to a gene: 5. In nucleotides, the CDR3 is TGTGCCAGCAGCCAAGGAACTAGCGGGGGGGGAAATACGCAGTATTTT. It yields the protein CASSQGTSGGGNTQYF.

V gene TRBV6-2 or TRBV6-3 combines with J gene TRBJ2-7, with D possibly being TRBD1 (5 bases). CDR1 is MNHEY, CDR2 SVGEGT, per germline. The CDR3 spans 13 residues. Trimming shortened V by 9 bases and J by 4 bases, and 16 bases separated the two germline ends. CDR3: CASRRTGAYEQYV. CDR3 sequence (DNA): TGTGCCAGTAGGCGAACAGGCGCTTACGAGCAGTACGTC.

This clonotype was detected ten times or more. The chain combines TRBV15 with TRBJ2-7; the match to TRBD2 covers 9 bases. Germline V gene lookup returns CDR1 LNHNV and CDR2 YYDKDF (reference sequence). CDR3 size: 14 residues. The V segment lost 5 bases and the J segment 3 bases; nucleotides outside the gene matches: 5. CDR3 protein: CATSYLAGNYEQYF. DNA of the CDR3: TGTGCCACCAGCTACCTAGCGGGGAACTACGAGCAGTACTTC.

This clonotype was seen a few times. This chain links TRBV6-2 or TRBV6-3 with TRBJ2-7; D is possibly TRBD1 or TRBD2 (5 bases each). V lost 4 bases, J lost 3 bases, and 10 bases lay in between. The V gene's germline CDR1 is MNHEY and CDR2 SVGEGT. CDR3 size: 13 residues. The CDR3 coding sequence is TGTGCCAGCAGTTCCGGGACCATCTACGAGCAGTACTTC. It yields the protein CASSSGTIYEQYF.

This clonotype showed up just a few times. The chain couples TRBV2 to TRBJ2-3; either TRBD1 or TRBD2 may fit D (5 bases each). This CDR3 has 14 amino acids. V was cut by 8 bases and J by 4 bases, with 16 bases left in between. Germline CDR1 SNHLY, CDR2 FYNNEI. CDR3 sequence: CASEPRQGADTQYF. In DNA, the CDR3 is TGTGCCAGCGAGCCGAGGCAGGGAGCAGATACGCAGTATTTT. Together with reference TRBV2 and TRBJ2-3, the CDR3 gives the full variable domain: EPEVTQTPSHQVTQMGQEVILRCVPISNHLYFYWYRQILGQKVEFLVSFYNNEISEKSEIFDDQFSVERPDGSNFTLKIRSTKLEDSAMYFCASEPRQGADTQYFGPGTRLTVL.

This clonotype was found a few times. The genes are TRBV6-2 or TRBV6-3 and TRBJ2-3, with no clear D. CDR1 is MNHEY, CDR2 SVGEGT, per germline. The CDR3 spans 15 residues. With 7 bases removed from V and 4 bases from J, the gap between germline ends came to 18 bases. The CDR3 nucleotides are TGTGCCAGCACCCGCAGCAGTCGTGGGGCAGATACGCAGTATTTT. This encodes CASTRSSRGADTQYF.

The chain has TRBV6-1 and TRBJ2-1; D possibly corresponds to TRBD2 (5 bases). The CDR3 has 15 residues. V was clipped by 5 bases and J by 0 bases, with 11 bases between them. Germline values: CDR1 MNHNS, CDR2 SASEGT. CDR3 DNA: TGTGCCAGCAGTCCGAGCGGTTACTCCTACAATGAGCAGTTCTTC. Translated: CASSPSGYSYNEQFF.

There are many counts of this clonotype. The chain combines TRBV5-5 with TRBJ1-3; D is possibly TRBD1 (5 bases). The CDR3 has 13 amino acids. The V end was cut by 4 bases, the J end by 8 bases, with 13 bases between. Looked up from germline, CDR1 is SGHKS and CDR2 is YYEKEE (reference sequence). CDR3: CASSPGPRDTIYF. The CDR3 nucleotides are TGTGCCAGCAGCCCGGGACCGCGGGACACCATATATTTT.

This clonotype was recorded at least ten times. V gene TRBV7-8 combines with J gene TRBJ2-1; no clear D gene. This CDR3 is 12 amino acids long. Germline CDR1 SGHVS, CDR2 FQNEAQ. Between the trimmed V and J ends, which lost 0 bases and 9 bases, there was a span of 6 bases. CDR3 bases: TGTGCCAGCAGCTTAGCGTTCCGTGAGCAGTTCTTC. Its translation is CASSLAFREQFF.

Many counts were recorded for this clonotype. The rearrangement uses TRBV21-1 and TRBJ2-1; TRBD1, as called in the table, went unchecked against the DNA. TRBV21-1 is a pseudogene locus. CDR3 length: 14 amino acids. Here the CDR3 DNA reads TGTGCCAGCAGCAAAGTCACAGGAGAGAATGAGCAGTTCTTC. This codes for CASSKVTGENEQFF.

This rearrangement joins TRBV20-1 to TRBJ2-7; 7 bases match TRBD2. The junction had 9 bases not matched to a gene; V was cut back by 6 bases and J by 4 bases. Germline CDR1 and CDR2: DFQATT and SNEGSKA (reference sequence). The CDR3 covers 13 residues. The CDR3 sequence is CSAALRLAYEQYF. The CDR3 DNA reads TGCAGTGCCGCATTACGACTAGCTTACGAGCAGTACTTC.

Ten or more counts support this clonotype. The rearrangement joins TRBV6-2 or TRBV6-3 to TRBJ1-6, with TRBD1 matching over 8 bases. J lost 7 bases, V lost 6 bases, and 5 bases had no gene match. Germline loops: CDR1 MNHEY, CDR2 SVGEGT. This CDR3 is 14 amino acids long. The CDR3 DNA sequence: TGTGCCAGCAGATCCCAGGGGGCGAATTCACCCCTCCACTTT. This sequence encodes CASRSQGANSPLHF.

In the case of this clonotype: At one end, the junction sequence differs from germline, possibly due to a read error. The CDR3 nucleotides are TGCTGTGCTGGGACAGAAGGGGGCTACACCTTC. As protein: CCAGTEGGYTF. The chain links TRBV20-1 to TRBJ1-2; 7 bases are shared with TRBD1. This CDR3 contains 11 residues. CDR1 is DFQATT and CDR2 is SNEGSKA in the germline V gene (reference sequence).

This clonotype was seen ten or more times. The chain has TRBV7-2 and TRBJ2-2; D is uncertain. This CDR3 has 14 amino acids. Germline CDR1 SGHTA, CDR2 FQGNSA. V was pared by 0 bases and J by 6 bases, with 8 bases between. CDR3 nucleotides: TGTGCCAGCAGCTTAGCAAATGCGGCCGGGGAGCTGTTTTTT. Its translation is CASSLANAAGELFF.

This clonotype was recorded a few times. The rearrangement joins TRBV28 to TRBJ1-1; 7 nucleotides line up with TRBD1. The CDR3 loop spans 17 amino acids. Germline lookup yields CDR1 MDHEN and CDR2 SYDVKM. Trimming removed 4 bases from V and 13 bases from J; junction bases left unmatched: 24. The CDR3 bases are TGTGCCAGCAGTTCCGGGACAGTATTGGAAGTATTACACGGGGGTTTCTTT. It is translated as CASSSGTVLEVLHGGFF.

This sequence joins TRBV18 and TRBJ2-7, with 12 nucleotides matching TRBD1. J gave up 2 bases and V 1 base, and 3 bases lay outside the gene matches. The V gene's germline CDR1 is KGHSH and CDR2 LQKENI. The CDR3 has 16 residues. Here the CDR3 DNA reads TGTGCCAGCTCACCACTGGGACAGGGGGCAACCTACGAGCAGTACTTC. It is translated as CASSPLGQGATYEQYF.

This clonotype was seen only a few times. The genes are TRBV2 and TRBJ1-1; TRBD1 is a possible D gene (5 bases). The CDR3 has 13 amino acids. CDR1 is SNHLY, CDR2 FYNNEI, per germline. Trimming removed 8 bases at V and 4 bases at J, with 14 bases between. CDR3 amino acids: CASRRGESTEAFF. The CDR3 DNA follows: TGTGCCAGCCGACGGGGGGAGAGCACTGAAGCTTTCTTT.

This rearrangement joins TRBV19 to TRBJ1-1, with unresolved D. Trimming pared 5 bases from V and 2 bases from J, leaving 12 bases between. Germline values: CDR1 LNHDA, CDR2 SQIVND (reference sequence). The CDR3 consists of 14 residues. The CDR3 region is CASSRAAGNTEAFF. The CDR3 coding sequence is TGTGCCAGTAGTCGGGCAGCCGGAAACACTGAAGCTTTCTTT.

The sample holds many counts of this clonotype. The rearrangement uses TRBV9 and TRBJ2-3; D possibly matches TRBD1 or TRBD2 (5 bases each). The germline V gene encodes CDR1 SGDLS and CDR2 YYNGEE. The CDR3 covers 16 residues. Trimming shortened V by 0 bases and J by 0 bases, and 11 bases separated the two germline ends. CDR3 residues: CASSVEGTSSTDTQYF. CDR3 nucleotides: TGTGCCAGCAGCGTAGAGGGGACCTCTAGCACAGATACGCAGTATTTT. The full variable domain, completed using reference TRBV9 and TRBJ2-3, is DSGVTQTPKHLITATGQRVTLRCSPRSGDLSVYWYQQSLDQGLQFLIQYYNGEERAKGNILERFSAQQFPDLHSELNLSSLELGDSALYFCASSVEGTSSTDTQYFGPGTRLTVL.

The rearrangement uses TRBV7-2 and TRBJ2-3; 9 bases are shared with TRBD2. Trimming at V came to 0 bases and at J to 6 bases, leaving 10 bases not matched to a gene. The CDR3 extends over 17 amino acids. CDR1 is SGHTA, CDR2 FQGNSA, per germline. CDR3 sequence reads: CASSLASLAGRWDTQYF. CDR3 DNA sequence: TGTGCCAGCAGCTTAGCATCGCTAGCGGGGCGGTGGGATACGCAGTATTTT.

The chain employs TRBV7-9 and TRBJ2-4; D is ambiguous. Germline lookup yields CDR1 SEHNR and CDR2 FQNEAQ (reference sequence). V was cut by 2 bases and J by 2 bases, with 7 bases left in between. There are 14 residues in the CDR3. CDR3 loop: CASSLLWSKNIQYF. CDR3 nucleotide sequence: TGTGCCAGCAGCTTATTATGGTCCAAAAACATTCAGTACTTC.

This clonotype was observed at least ten times. The chain has TRBV7-9 and TRBJ2-1, with 7 bases fitting TRBD1. The CDR3 runs to 16 residues. Germline values: CDR1 SEHNR, CDR2 FQNEAQ (reference sequence). V was pared by 2 bases and J by 0 bases, with 4 bases of the junction left unmatched. The CDR3 is CASSLRRDSSYNEQFF. CDR3 nucleotides: TGTGCCAGCAGCTTACGCCGGGACAGCTCCTACAATGAGCAGTTCTTC. Based on the CDR3 plus reference TRBV7-9 and TRBJ2-1, the full variable domain is DTGVSQNPRHKITKRGQNVTFRCDPISEHNRLYWYRQTLGQGPEFLTYFQNEAQLEKSRLLSDRFSAERPKGSFSTLEIQRTEQGDSAMYLCASSLRRDSSYNEQFFGPGTRLTVL.